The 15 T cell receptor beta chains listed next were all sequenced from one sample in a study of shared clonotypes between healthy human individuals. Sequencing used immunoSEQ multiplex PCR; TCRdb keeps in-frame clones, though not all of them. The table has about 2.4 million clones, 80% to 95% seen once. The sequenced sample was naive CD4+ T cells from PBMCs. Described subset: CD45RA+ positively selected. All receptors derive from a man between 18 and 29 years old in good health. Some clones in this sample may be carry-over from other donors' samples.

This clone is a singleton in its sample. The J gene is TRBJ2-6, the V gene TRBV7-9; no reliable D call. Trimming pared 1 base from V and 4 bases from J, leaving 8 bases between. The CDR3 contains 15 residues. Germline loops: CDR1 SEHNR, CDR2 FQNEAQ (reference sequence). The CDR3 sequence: CASSLVGKGANVLTF. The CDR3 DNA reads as TGTGCCAGCAGCTTAGTAGGGAAGGGGGCCAACGTCCTGACTTTC.

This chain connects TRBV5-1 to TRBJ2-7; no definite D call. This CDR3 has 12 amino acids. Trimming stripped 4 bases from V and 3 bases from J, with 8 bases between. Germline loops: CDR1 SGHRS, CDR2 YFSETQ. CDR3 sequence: CASSSKSYEQYF. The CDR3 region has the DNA TGCGCCAGCAGCAGTAAGAGCTACGAGCAGTACTTC.

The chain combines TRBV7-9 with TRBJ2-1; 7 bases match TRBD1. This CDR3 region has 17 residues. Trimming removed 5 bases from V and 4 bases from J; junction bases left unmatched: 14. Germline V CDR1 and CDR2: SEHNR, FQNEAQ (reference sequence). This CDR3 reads CASSLGQSPRGYNEQFF. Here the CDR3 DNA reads TGTGCCAGCAGCCTGGGACAGAGTCCAAGGGGTTACAATGAGCAGTTCTTC.

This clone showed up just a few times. CDR3 nucleotides: TGTGCTAGTGGTTTGGGACCCGGGGGGGCTTTCTTT. Encoded protein: CASGLGPGGAFF. The gene calls are TRBV12-5 and TRBJ1-1; perhaps TRBD1 as D (5 bases). CDR3 size: 12 residues. Trimming pared 1 base from V and 11 bases from J, leaving 11 bases between. CDR1 is LGHNT and CDR2 is FRNRAP in the germline V gene.

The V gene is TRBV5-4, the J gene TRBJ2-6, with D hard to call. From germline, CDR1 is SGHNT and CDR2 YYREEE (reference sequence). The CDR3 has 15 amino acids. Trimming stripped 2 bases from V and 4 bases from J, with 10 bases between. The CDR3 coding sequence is TGTGCCAGCAGCTTTAGGTGGTCCGGGGCCAACGTCCTGACTTTC. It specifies CASSFRWSGANVLTF.

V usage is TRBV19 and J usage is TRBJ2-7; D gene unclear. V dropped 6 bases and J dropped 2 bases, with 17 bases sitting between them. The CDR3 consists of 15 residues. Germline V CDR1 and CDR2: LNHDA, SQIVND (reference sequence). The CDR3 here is CASSPGSFGAYEQYF. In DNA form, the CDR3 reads TGTGCCAGTAGCCCCGGATCATTTGGAGCCTACGAGCAGTACTTC.

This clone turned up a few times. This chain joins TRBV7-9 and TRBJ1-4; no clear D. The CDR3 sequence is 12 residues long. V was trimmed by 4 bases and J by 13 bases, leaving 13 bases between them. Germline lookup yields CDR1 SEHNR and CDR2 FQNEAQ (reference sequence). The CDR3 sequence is CASSYSLGGLFF. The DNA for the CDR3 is TGTGCCAGCAGCTATTCGCTCGGCGGACTGTTTTTT.

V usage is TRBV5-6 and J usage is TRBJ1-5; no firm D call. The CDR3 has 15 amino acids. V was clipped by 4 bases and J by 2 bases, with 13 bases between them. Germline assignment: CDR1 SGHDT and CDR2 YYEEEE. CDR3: CASSPLGGGNQPQHF. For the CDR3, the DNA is TGTGCCAGCAGCCCCCTTGGAGGTGGCAATCAGCCCCAGCATTTT.

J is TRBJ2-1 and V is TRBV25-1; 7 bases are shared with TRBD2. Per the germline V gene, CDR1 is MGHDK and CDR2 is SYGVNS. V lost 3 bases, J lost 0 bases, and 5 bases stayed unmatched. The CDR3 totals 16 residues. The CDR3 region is CASSDSGGDSYNEQFF. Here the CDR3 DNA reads TGTGCCAGCAGTGATTCGGGAGGCGACTCCTACAATGAGCAGTTCTTC. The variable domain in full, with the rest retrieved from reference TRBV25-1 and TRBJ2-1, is EADIYQTPRYLVIGTGKKITLECSQTMGHDKMYWYQQDPGMELHLIHYSYGVNSTEKGDLSSESTVSRIRTEHFPLTLESARPSHTSQYLCASSDSGGDSYNEQFFGPGTRLTVL.

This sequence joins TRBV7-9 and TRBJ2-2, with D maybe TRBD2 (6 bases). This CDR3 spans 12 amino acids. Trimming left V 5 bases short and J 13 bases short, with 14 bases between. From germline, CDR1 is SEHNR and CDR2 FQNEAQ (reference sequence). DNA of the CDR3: TGTGCCAGCAGCCCGGGACTCGGAGGGCTGTTTTTT. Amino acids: CASSPGLGGLFF.

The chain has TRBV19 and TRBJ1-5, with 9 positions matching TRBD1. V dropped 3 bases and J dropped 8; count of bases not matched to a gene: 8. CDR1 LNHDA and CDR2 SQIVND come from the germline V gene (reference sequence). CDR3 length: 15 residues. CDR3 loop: CASSMGQGSGKPQHF. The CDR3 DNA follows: TGTGCCAGTAGTATGGGACAGGGCTCGGGGAAGCCCCAGCATTTT.

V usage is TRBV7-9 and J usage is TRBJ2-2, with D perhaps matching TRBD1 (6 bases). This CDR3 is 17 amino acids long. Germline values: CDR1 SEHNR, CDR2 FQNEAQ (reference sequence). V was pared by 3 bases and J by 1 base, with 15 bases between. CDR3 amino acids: CASSLNQGQGNTGELFF. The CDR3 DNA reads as TGTGCCAGCAGCTTGAATCAGGGGCAAGGGAACACCGGGGAGCTGTTTTTT.

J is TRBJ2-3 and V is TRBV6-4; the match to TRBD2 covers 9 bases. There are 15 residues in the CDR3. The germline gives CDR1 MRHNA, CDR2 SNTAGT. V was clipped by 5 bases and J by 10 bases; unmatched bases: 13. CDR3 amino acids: CASSPSGTVVRAQYF. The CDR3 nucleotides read TGTGCCAGCAGTCCTAGCGGGACGGTGGTTAGAGCGCAGTATTTT.

CDR3 region: CASSDPWGQRTDTQYF. The CDR3 DNA follows: TGTGCCAGCAGTGACCCCTGGGGACAGCGCACAGATACGCAGTATTTT. This chain links TRBV6-1 with TRBJ2-3, with 7 bases lining up with TRBD1. The CDR3 is made up of 16 amino acids. CDR1 is MNHNS and CDR2 is SASEGT in the germline V gene. The trim removed 3 bases at V and 1 base at J, leaving 7 bases unmatched.

The DNA for the CDR3 is TGTGCCAGCAGCTTAATGTTAGGTGAAAAACTGTTTTTT. Its translation: CASSLMLGEKLFF. The genes are TRBV7-9 and TRBJ1-4; no reliable D call. The CDR3 runs to 13 residues. Trimming cost V 2 bases and J 7 bases, with 8 bases left between them. Germline V CDR1 and CDR2: SEHNR, FQNEAQ (reference sequence).